This TCR beta chain is from a study of T cell responses to AZD1222 COVID-19 vaccine. Study-level findings and limits: Per reports, nearly half of all spike-specific TCRs target regions that are unmutated in variants.

A note on this clone: Its specificity is unknown.

Sequencing used immunoSEQ multiplex PCR; TCRdb keeps in-frame clones, though not all of them. This sample has 150,000 to 200,000 clones, with 92% found just once. The receptor was derived from an adult in good health. Material: peripheral blood, obtained on day 0 of AZD1222 vaccination.

The CDR3 spells CASSESQFGIAGSGTQYF. Written as DNA, the CDR3 is TGCGCCAGCAGTGAGTCGCAATTTGGAATAGCGGGATCGGGCACGCAGTATTTT. This chain joins TRBV10-1 and TRBJ2-3; TRBD2 agrees at 8 bases. This CDR3 spans 18 amino acids. Germline CDR1 and CDR2: WNHNN and SYGVQD (reference sequence). The junction had 17 bases not matched to a gene; V was cut back by 0 bases and J by 9 bases.